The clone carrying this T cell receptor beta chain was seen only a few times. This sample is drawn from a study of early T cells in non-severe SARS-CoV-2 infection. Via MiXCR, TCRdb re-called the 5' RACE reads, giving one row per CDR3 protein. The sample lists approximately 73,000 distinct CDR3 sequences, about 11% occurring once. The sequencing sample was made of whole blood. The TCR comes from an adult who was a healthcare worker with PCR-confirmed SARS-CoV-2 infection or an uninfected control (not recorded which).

CDR3 nucleotide sequence: TGTGCCAGCAGTTTGGGGGCGACGAACACCGGGGAGCTGTTTTTT. The encoded protein is CASSLGATNTGELFF. The chain couples TRBV12-3 or TRBV12-4 to TRBJ2-2, with D possibly TRBD1 on 6 matching bases. V gave up 3 bases and J gave up 0 bases, with 8 bases separating them. This CDR3 is 15 amino acids long.